This TCR beta chain was recovered during a study of blood T cell repertoires in COVID-19. This clone was detected only once. As handled by the study authors: Nucleated cell number was recorded as an estimate derived from reference gene primer amplification. The assay was immunoSEQ multiplex PCR, and TCRdb's table has in-frame clones only and misses some. D and trimming come from the DNA, and the V and J calls and clone size come from that table. The sample has 46,000 or so clones, 90% seen once. The ends lost 7 bases at V and 9 bases at J; junction bases unmatched: 9. CDR3 length equals 13 residues. The receptor was derived from a man between 65 and 85 years old with active COVID-19. Material for sequencing was peripheral blood. The chain combines TRBV12-3 or TRBV12-4 with TRBJ2-1, with 7 bases lining up with TRBD2. CDR3 in DNA: TGTGCCAGCAAACTCGGACTAGTCGGTGAGCAGTTCTTC. This codes for CASKLGLVGEQFF.